Sequencing of this T cell receptor (beta chain) was carried out in a study of cytomegalovirus exposure and HLA in healthy donors. Study conclusions and caveats: Reports indicated that the classifier achieved high specificity and sensitivity in diagnosing cytomegalovirus status. There were about 160 TCR beta chains listed as cytomegalovirus-associated. In an earlier analysis, productive rearrangement rates for most beta V segments clustered near 87% or 30%.

PCR used 60 Vbeta primers and 13 Jbeta primers. Some clones are missing from TCRdb's copy, which holds only in-frame ones; the method was immunoSEQ multiplex PCR. Counted here are around 180,000 clones, about 84% occurring once; the ten biggest clones make up roughly 5%. About this clone: Its antigen is undetermined.

Germline CDR1 and CDR2: SGHRS and YFSETQ. This CDR3 has 15 residues. The ends were cut back, 1 base at V and 6 bases at J, with 15 bases in the middle. This receptor was taken from a man aged 18 to 35 in good health and CMV-seronegative. The sequencing sample was made of PBMCs. The chain couples TRBV5-1 to TRBJ2-3; maybe TRBD2 (6 bases). CDR3 in amino acids: CASSLRAEGPDTQYF. CDR3 nucleotides: TGCGCCAGCAGCTTGAGGGCGGAGGGACCCGATACGCAGTATTTT.